This T cell receptor beta chain originates from a study of siplizumab effects on memory and regulatory T cells. The mixed lymphocyte reaction cells were grown together in coculture at 37°C for six to seven days. This clone was detected only a few times. Antigen: not known. The germline V and J ends were trimmed by 5 bases and 7 bases, with 17 bases remaining between them. Germline CDR1 SGHTA, CDR2 FQGNSA. This CDR3 is 14 amino acids long. TCRdb's table, derived via immunoSEQ multiplex PCR, lists solely in-frame clones and lacks some. The table shows fewer than 20,000 clones, with more than 35% occurring only once.

The clonotype originates from a human donor in good health; the cells came from an allogeneic mixed lymphocyte reaction. The genes are TRBV7-2 and TRBJ1-1; no reliable D call. Sequencing input: CFSE-low (dividing) CD4+ T cells sorted from an allogeneic mixed lymphocyte reaction. The CDR3 protein is CASSPQRAVVEAFF. The DNA for the CDR3 is TGTGCCAGCAGCCCCCAGCGGGCGGTAGTTGAAGCTTTCTTT.